A selection of T cell receptor beta chains follows, all from one sample in a study of T cells after posttransplantation cyclophosphamide. Repertoires were generated with immunoSEQ multiplex PCR, while TCRdb's copy carries only in-frame clones and drops some. The table records about 46,000 clones, around 91% of them present only once. The sequencing sample was made of PBMCs. These receptors came from a woman in her forties or fifties in good health and a related stem cell transplant donor. Each CDR3 is given with its conserved first and last residue. A D gene is named only where the DNA matches it firmly. Rows may omit the clone size; those that give it use once, few, many or a size class.

TRBJ2-2 | TRBV9 | - | once | TGTGCCAGCAGCGTAGGCATATACGGCGGGGAGCTGTTTTTT | CASSVGIYGGELFF
TRBJ1-1 | TRBV4-1 | TRBD1 | - | TGCGCCAGCAGCCAAGTTGTAACAGGGGCCCCTGAAGCTTTCTTT | CASSQVVTGAPEAFF
TRBJ1-3 | TRBV5-1 | - | - | TGCGCCAGCAGCCCCGGGGAGGATCCTGGAAACACCATATATTTT | CASSPGEDPGNTIYF
TRBJ2-1 | TRBV6-7 | TRBD2 | - | TGTGCCAGCACCCAGCGGGGCCCACACCCTTACAATGAGCAGTTCTTC | CASTQRGPHPYNEQFF
TRBJ2-7 | TRBV7-9 | TRBD1 | - | TGTGCCAGCAGCTCCGACAGGGGGCTCAACGAGCAGTACTTC | CASSSDRGLNEQYF
TRBJ2-3 | TRBV6-1 | - | - | TGTGCCAGCAGCTACTCAGATACGCAGTATTTT | CASSYSDTQYF
TRBJ2-5 | TRBV30 | - | - | TGTGCCTGGAGAGGAGTCAGTCGCAAAGAGACCCAGTACTTC | CAWRGVSRKETQYF
TRBJ2-1 | TRBV14 | - | - | TGTGCCAGCAGCCAAGTTCGGGGGGCCTACGGTGAGCAGTTCTTC | CASSQVRGAYGEQFF
TRBJ2-5 | TRBV7-9 | TRBD2 | - | TGTGCCAGCAGCTTAGGGTCCGGGACTAGCGTGGAGACCCAGTACTTC | CASSLGSGTSVETQYF
TRBJ1-2 | TRBV5-6 | - | - | TGTGCCAGCAGCTTGGCTTCCAGTTCCCGGGGGAACTATGGCTACACCTTC | CASSLASSSRGNYGYTF
TRBJ1-5 | TRBV19 | - | - | TGTGCCAGTAGTTTGGGAGTGAGCAATCAGCCCCAGCATTTT | CASSLGVSNQPQHF
TRBJ2-5 | TRBV6-5 | - | - | TGTGCCAGCGCTATAGCGGACCAAGAGACCCAGTACTTC | CASAIADQETQYF
TRBJ2-7 | TRBV19 | TRBD2 | - | TGTGCCAGTAGCTCATCCGGGGGGGCTTACGAGCAGTACTTC | CASSSSGGAYEQYF
TRBJ2-3 | TRBV2 | - | - | TGTGCCAGCAGTTTGGGGGGACAGCTCGATACGCAGTATTTT | CASSLGGQLDTQYF
TRBJ1-1 | TRBV28 | - | - | TGTGCCAGCAGTTCCCATGCTAGCGGGGGGGACACTGAAGCTTTCTTT | CASSSHASGGDTEAFF
TRBJ1-6 | TRBV5-4 | - | once | TGTGCCAGCAGTACCTTGGAACAGTCTAATTCACCCCTCCACTTT | CASSTLEQSNSPLHF
TRBJ1-2 | TRBV28 | - | once | TGTGCCAGCAGTTTATTTGGCAGGGGCTATGGCTACACCTTC | CASSLFGRGYGYTF
TRBJ1-6 | TRBV28 | - | - | TGTGCCAGCAGTCCCGGCGGGACCTCACCCCTCCACTTT | CASSPGGTSPLHF
TRBJ2-7 | TRBV19 | - | - | TGTGCCAGTAGTGGGAGTGCGGCAGGATATCCCTACGAGCAGTACTTC | CASSGSAAGYPYEQYF
TRBJ1-2 | TRBV27 | TRBD1 | - | TGTGCCAGCAGTTTCCAGGACAGGGCGGCTGGCTACACCTTC | CASSFQDRAAGYTF
TRBJ1-1 | TRBV2 | - | - | TGTGCCAGCAGTGAAGAGCCCGGGGACACTGAAGCTTTCTTT | CASSEEPGDTEAFF
TRBJ2-6 | TRBV5-1 | - | - | TGCGCCAGCAGCCCCCGGTCTAGCTACTCAGCGGGGGCCAACGTCCTGACTTTC | CASSPRSSYSAGANVLTF